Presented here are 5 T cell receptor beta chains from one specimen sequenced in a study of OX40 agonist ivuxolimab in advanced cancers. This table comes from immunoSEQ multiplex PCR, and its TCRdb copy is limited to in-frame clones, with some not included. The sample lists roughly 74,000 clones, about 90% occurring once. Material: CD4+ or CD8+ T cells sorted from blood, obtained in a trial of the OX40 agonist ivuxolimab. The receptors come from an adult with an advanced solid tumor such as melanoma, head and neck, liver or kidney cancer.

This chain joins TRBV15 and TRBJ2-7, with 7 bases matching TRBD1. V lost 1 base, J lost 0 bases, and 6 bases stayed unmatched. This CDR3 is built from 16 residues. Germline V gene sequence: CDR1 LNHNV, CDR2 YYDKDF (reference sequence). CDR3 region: CATSRVPGQTSYEQYF. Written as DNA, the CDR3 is TGTGCCACCAGCAGAGTTCCGGGACAGACCTCCTACGAGCAGTACTTC. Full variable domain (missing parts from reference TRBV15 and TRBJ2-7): DAMVIQNPRYQVTQFGKPVTLSCSQTLNHNVMYWYQQKSSQAPKLLFHYYDKDFNNEADTPDNFQSRRPNTSFCFLDIRSPGLGDTAMYLCATSRVPGQTSYEQYFGPGTRLTVT.

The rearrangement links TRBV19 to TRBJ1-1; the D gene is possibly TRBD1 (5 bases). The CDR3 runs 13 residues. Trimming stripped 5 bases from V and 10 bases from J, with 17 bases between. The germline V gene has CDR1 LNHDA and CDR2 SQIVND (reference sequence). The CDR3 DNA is TGTGCCAGTAGTCCATCAGGGTTTGTGAGAGCTTTCTTT. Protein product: CASSPSGFVRAFF.

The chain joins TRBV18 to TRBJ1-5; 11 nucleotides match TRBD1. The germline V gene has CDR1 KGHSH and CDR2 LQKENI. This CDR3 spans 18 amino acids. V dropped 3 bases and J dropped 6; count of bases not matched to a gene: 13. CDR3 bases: TGTGCCAGCTCACCCACACATGGACAGGGGGCAATTCTTCAGCCCCAGCATTTT. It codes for CASSPTHGQGAILQPQHF.

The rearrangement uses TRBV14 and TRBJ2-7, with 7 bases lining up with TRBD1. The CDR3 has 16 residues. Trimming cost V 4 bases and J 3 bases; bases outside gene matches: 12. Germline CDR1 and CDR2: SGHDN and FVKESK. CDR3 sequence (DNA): TGTGCCAGCAGCCCCCATAGGGGGCTTTTGGGCTACGAGCAGTACTTC. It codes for CASSPHRGLLGYEQYF.

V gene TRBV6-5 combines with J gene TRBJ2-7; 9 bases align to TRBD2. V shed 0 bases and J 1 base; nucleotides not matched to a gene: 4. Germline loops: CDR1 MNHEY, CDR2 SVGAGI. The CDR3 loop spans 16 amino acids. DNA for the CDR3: TGTGCCAGCAGTTACTCGGTAGCGGGGGTTTCCTACGAGCAGTACTTC. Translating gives CASSYSVAGVSYEQYF.